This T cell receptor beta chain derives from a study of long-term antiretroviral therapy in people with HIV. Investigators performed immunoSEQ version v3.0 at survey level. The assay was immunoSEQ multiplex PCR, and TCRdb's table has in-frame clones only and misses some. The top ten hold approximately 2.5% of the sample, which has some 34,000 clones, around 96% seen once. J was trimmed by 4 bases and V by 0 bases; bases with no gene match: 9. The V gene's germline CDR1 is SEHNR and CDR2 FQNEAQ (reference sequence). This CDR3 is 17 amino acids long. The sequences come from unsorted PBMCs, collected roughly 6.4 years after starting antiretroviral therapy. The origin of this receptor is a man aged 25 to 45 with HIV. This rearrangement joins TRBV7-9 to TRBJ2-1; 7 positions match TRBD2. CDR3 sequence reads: CASSLASSSGDYNEQFF. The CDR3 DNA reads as TGTGCCAGCAGCTTAGCATCTTCTAGCGGCGATTACAATGAGCAGTTCTTC.